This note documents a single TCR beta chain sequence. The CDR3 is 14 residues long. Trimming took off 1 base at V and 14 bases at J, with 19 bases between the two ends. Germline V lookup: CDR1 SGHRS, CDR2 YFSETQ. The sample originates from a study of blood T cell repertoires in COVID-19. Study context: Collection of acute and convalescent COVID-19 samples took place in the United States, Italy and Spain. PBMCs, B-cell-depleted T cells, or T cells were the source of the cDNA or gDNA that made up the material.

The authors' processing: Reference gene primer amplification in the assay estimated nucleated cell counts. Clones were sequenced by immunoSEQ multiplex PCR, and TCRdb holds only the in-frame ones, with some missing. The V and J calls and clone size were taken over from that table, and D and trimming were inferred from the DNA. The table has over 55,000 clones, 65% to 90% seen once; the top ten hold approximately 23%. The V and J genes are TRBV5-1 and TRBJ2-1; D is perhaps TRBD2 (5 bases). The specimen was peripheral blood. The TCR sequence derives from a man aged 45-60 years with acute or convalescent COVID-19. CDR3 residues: CASSLNKASFKEFF. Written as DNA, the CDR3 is TGCGCCAGCAGCTTGAACAAGGCTAGCTTCAAGGAGTTCTTC.